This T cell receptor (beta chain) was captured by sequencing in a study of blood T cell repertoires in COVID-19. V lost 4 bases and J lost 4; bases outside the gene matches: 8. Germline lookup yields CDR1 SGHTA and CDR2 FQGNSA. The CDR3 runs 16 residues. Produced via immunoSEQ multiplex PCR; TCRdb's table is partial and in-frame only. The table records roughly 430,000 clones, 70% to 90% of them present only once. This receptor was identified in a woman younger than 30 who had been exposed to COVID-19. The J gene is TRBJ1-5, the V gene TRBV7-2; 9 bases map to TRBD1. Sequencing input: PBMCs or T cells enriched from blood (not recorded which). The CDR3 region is CASSYTGGGSNQPQHF. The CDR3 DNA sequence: TGTGCCAGCAGCTATACAGGGGGCGGATCGAATCAGCCCCAGCATTTT.